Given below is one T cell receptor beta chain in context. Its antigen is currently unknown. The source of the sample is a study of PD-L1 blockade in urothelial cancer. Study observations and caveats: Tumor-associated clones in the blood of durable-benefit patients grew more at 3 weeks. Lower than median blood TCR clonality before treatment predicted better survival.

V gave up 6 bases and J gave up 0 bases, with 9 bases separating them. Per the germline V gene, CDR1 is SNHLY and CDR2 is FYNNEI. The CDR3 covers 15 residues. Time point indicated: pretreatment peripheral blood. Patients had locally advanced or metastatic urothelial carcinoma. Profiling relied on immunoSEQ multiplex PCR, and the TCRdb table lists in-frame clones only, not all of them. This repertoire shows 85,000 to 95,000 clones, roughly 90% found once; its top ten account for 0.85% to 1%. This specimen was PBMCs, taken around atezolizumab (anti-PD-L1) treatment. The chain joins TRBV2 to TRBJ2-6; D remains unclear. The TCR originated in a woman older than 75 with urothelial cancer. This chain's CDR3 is CASSENPSGANVLTF. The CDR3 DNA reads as TGTGCCAGCAGCGAGAACCCCTCTGGGGCCAACGTCCTGACTTTC.